A selection of T cell receptor beta chains follows, all from one sample in a study of blood T cell repertoires in COVID-19. Using immunoSEQ multiplex PCR, the repertoire was profiled, and TCRdb retains in-frame clones only, with some absent. The table records approximately 25,000 clones, approximately 80% of them present only once. Sequenced sample: peripheral blood. The receptor source for this set is a man older than 75 with active or convalescent COVID-19. Each CDR3 is given with its conserved first and last residue. Each record gives: D gene, clone size, V gene, J gene, CDR3 protein, CDR3 DNA. The D gene is left open where the match is weak. Where a row states a size, it is once, few, many or the class of an expanded clone; other rows omit it.

d_call: TRBD1
clone_size: NA
v_call: TRBV7-9
j_call: TRBJ1-2
cdr3_aa: CASSPQTGANYGYTF
cdr3_nt: TGTGCCAGCAGCCCCCAGACAGGGGCGAACTATGGCTACACCTTC

d_call: NA
clone_size: NA
v_call: TRBV28
j_call: TRBJ1-1
cdr3_aa: CASSLGRWGRNTEAFF
cdr3_nt: TGTGCCAGCAGTTTGGGTCGCTGGGGGCGGAACACTGAAGCTTTCTTT

d_call: NA
clone_size: NA
v_call: TRBV29-1
j_call: TRBJ1-1
cdr3_aa: CSGQGFGTEAFF
cdr3_nt: TGCAGCGGGCAGGGGTTTGGAACTGAAGCTTTCTTT

d_call: NA
clone_size: NA
v_call: TRBV9
j_call: TRBJ2-5
cdr3_aa: CASSVEAGHQETQYF
cdr3_nt: TGTGCCAGCAGCGTAGAGGCGGGCCACCAAGAGACCCAGTACTTC

d_call: TRBD2
clone_size: NA
v_call: TRBV27
j_call: TRBJ2-3
cdr3_aa: CASGTSGSGTDTQYF
cdr3_nt: TGTGCCAGCGGGACTAGCGGGAGTGGCACAGATACGCAGTATTTT

d_call: TRBD2
clone_size: NA
v_call: TRBV6-2/TRBV6-3
j_call: TRBJ2-7
cdr3_aa: CASSWFGTSGSKGYEQYF
cdr3_nt: TGTGCCAGCAGTTGGTTCGGGACTAGCGGATCTAAGGGCTACGAGCAGTACTTC

d_call: NA
clone_size: NA
v_call: TRBV6-1
j_call: TRBJ1-5
cdr3_aa: CASSEWPSVNQPQHF
cdr3_nt: TGTGCCAGCAGTGAATGGCCCAGTGTCAATCAGCCCCAGCATTTT

d_call: NA
clone_size: NA
v_call: TRBV6-1
j_call: TRBJ1-4
cdr3_aa: CASSEIWGGEKLFF
cdr3_nt: TGTGCCAGCAGTGAAATTTGGGGAGGCGAAAAACTGTTTTTT

d_call: TRBD1
clone_size: NA
v_call: TRBV7-2
j_call: TRBJ1-3
cdr3_aa: CASSSGQGYTIYF
cdr3_nt: TGTGCCAGCAGCTCGGGACAGGGGTACACCATATATTTT

d_call: NA
clone_size: few
v_call: TRBV7-3
j_call: TRBJ2-1
cdr3_aa: CASSLGLASYNEQFF
cdr3_nt: TGTGCCAGCAGCTTAGGGCTAGCCTCCTACAATGAGCAGTTCTTC

d_call: TRBD2
clone_size: NA
v_call: TRBV7-9
j_call: TRBJ2-7
cdr3_aa: CASSLFERGGDEQYF
cdr3_nt: TGTGCCAGCAGCTTATTTGAGCGGGGGGGCGATGAGCAGTACTTC

d_call: TRBD2
clone_size: NA
v_call: TRBV7-7
j_call: TRBJ2-7
cdr3_aa: CASSPQLSGGYEQYF
cdr3_nt: TGTGCCAGCAGCCCGCAGTTATCGGGAGGCTACGAGCAGTACTTC

d_call: NA
clone_size: NA
v_call: TRBV9
j_call: TRBJ2-7
cdr3_aa: CASSVGGRGSEQYF
cdr3_nt: TGTGCCAGCAGCGTAGGTGGCAGGGGAAGCGAGCAGTACTTC

d_call: TRBD1
clone_size: few
v_call: TRBV28
j_call: TRBJ1-1
cdr3_aa: CASSLTGGRPEAFF
cdr3_nt: TGTGCCAGCAGTTTAACAGGGGGCCGACCTGAAGCTTTCTTT

d_call: NA
clone_size: once
v_call: TRBV19
j_call: TRBJ2-3
cdr3_aa: CASSHWGVTDTQYF
cdr3_nt: TGTGCCAGTAGCCACTGGGGGGTGACAGATACGCAGTATTTT

d_call: NA
clone_size: NA
v_call: TRBV7-8
j_call: TRBJ2-5
cdr3_aa: CASSSPSGGETQYF
cdr3_nt: TGTGCCAGCAGCTCCCCCTCTGGGGGCGAGACCCAGTACTTC

d_call: TRBD1
clone_size: few
v_call: TRBV24-1
j_call: TRBJ1-1
cdr3_aa: CATSPGTGRNTEAFF
cdr3_nt: TGTGCCACCAGTCCCGGGACAGGGCGCAACACTGAAGCTTTCTTT

d_call: TRBD1
clone_size: NA
v_call: TRBV5-1
j_call: TRBJ2-3
cdr3_aa: CASSPSRGRTDTQYF
cdr3_nt: TGCGCCAGTTCACCCTCCAGGGGGCGCACAGATACGCAGTATTTT

d_call: TRBD2
clone_size: few
v_call: TRBV4-2
j_call: TRBJ2-3
cdr3_aa: CASSQGSGGVTDTQYF
cdr3_nt: TGTGCCAGCAGCCAAGGTAGCGGGGGAGTAACAGATACGCAGTATTTT

d_call: NA
clone_size: NA
v_call: TRBV15
j_call: TRBJ2-7
cdr3_aa: CATSRDGEKGVSLYEQYF
cdr3_nt: TGTGCCACCAGCAGAGACGGGGAAAAGGGGGTCTCGCTTTACGAGCAGTACTTC

d_call: TRBD1
clone_size: once
v_call: TRBV5-1
j_call: TRBJ2-7
cdr3_aa: CASSLTPTGAEQYF
cdr3_nt: TGCGCCAGCAGCTTGACCCCGACAGGGGCCGAGCAGTACTTC

d_call: NA
clone_size: NA
v_call: TRBV18
j_call: TRBJ1-5
cdr3_aa: CASSPRVLENQPQHF
cdr3_nt: TGTGCCAGCTCACCACGAGTTTTAGAGAATCAGCCCCAGCATTTT

d_call: TRBD1
clone_size: NA
v_call: TRBV3-1/TRBV3-2
j_call: TRBJ1-1
cdr3_aa: CASRGTGGGNTEAFF
cdr3_nt: TGTGCCAGCAGGGGGACAGGGGGTGGTAACACTGAAGCTTTCTTT